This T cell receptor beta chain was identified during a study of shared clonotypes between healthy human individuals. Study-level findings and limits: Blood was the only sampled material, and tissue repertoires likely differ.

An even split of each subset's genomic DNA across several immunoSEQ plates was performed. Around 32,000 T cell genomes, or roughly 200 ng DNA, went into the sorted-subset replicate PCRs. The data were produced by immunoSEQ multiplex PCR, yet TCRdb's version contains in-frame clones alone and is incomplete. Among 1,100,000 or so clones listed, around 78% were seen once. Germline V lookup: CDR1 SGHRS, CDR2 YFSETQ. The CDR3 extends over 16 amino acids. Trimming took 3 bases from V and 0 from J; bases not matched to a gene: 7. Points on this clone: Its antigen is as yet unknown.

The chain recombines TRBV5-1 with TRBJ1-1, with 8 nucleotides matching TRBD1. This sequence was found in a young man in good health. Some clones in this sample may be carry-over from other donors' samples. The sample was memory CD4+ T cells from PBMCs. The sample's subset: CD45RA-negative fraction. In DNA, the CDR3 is TGCGCCAGCAGCTATACAGGGGGGAACATGAACACTGAAGCTTTCTTT. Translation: CASSYTGGNMNTEAFF. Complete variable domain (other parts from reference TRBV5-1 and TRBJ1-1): KAGVTQTPRYLIKTRGQQVTLSCSPISGHRSVSWYQQTPGQGLQFLFEYFSETQRNKGNFPGRFSGRQFSNSRSEMNVSTLELGDSALYLCASSYTGGNMNTEAFFGQGTRLTVV.